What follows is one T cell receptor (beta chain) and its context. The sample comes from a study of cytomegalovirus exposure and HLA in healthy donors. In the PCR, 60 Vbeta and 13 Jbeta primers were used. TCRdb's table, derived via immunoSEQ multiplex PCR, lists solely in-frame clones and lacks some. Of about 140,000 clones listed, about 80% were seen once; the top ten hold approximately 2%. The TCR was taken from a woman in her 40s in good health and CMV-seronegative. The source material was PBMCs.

This chain's CDR3 is CASSQQLDTWSGNTIYF. DNA of the CDR3: TGCGCCAGCAGCCAACAACTTGACACCTGGTCTGGAAACACCATATATTTT. The chain couples TRBV4-3 to TRBJ1-3; no firm D call. The CDR3 totals 17 residues. Trimming removed 2 bases at V and 1 base at J, with 15 bases between. Per the germline V gene, CDR1 is LGHNA and CDR2 is YSLEER.